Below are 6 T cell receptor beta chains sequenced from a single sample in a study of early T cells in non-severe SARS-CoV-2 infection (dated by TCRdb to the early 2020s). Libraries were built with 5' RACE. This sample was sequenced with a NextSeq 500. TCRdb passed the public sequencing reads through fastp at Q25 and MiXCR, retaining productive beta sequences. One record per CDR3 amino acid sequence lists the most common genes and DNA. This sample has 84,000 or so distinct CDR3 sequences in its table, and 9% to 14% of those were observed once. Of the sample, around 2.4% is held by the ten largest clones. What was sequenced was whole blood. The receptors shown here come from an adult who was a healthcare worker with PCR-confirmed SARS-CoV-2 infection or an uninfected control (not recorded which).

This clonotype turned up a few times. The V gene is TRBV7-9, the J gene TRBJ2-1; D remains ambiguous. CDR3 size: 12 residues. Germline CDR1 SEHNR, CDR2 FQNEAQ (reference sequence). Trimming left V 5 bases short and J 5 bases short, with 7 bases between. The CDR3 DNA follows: TGTGCCAGCAGCCCCAGCAACAATGAGCAGTTCTTC. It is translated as CASSPSNNEQFF.

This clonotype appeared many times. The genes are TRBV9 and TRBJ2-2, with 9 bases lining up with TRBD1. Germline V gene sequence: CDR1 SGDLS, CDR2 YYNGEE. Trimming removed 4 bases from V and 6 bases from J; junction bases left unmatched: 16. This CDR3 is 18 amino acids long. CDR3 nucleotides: TGTGCCAGCAGCCCGAAACCCACAGGGGGCTTGCGTCCCGGGGAGCTGTTTTTT. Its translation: CASSPKPTGGLRPGELFF. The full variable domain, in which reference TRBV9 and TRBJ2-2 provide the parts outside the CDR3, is DSGVTQTPKHLITATGQRVTLRCSPRSGDLSVYWYQQSLDQGLQFLIQYYNGEERAKGNILERFSAQQFPDLHSELNLSSLELGDSALYFCASSPKPTGGLRPGELFFGEGSRLTVL.

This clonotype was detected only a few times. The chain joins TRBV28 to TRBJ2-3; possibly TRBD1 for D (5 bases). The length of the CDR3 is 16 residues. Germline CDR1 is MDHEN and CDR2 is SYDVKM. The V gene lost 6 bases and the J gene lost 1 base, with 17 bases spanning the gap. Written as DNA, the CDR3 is TGTGCCAGCAGCTCACCAGGGTTCTTGGGCACAGATACGCAGTATTTT. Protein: CASSSPGFLGTDTQYF. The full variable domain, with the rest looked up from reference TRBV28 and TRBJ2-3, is DVKVTQSSRYLVKRTGEKVFLECVQDMDHENMFWYRQDPGLGLRLIYFSYDVKMKEKGDIPEGYSVSREKKERFSLILESASTNQTSMYLCASSSPGFLGTDTQYFGPGTRLTVL.

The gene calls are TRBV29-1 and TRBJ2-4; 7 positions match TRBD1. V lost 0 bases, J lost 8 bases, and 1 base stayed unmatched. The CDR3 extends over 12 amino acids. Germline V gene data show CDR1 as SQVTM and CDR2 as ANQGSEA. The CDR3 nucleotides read TGCAGCGTTGAAGATGGGACAGACATTCAGTACTTC. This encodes CSVEDGTDIQYF.

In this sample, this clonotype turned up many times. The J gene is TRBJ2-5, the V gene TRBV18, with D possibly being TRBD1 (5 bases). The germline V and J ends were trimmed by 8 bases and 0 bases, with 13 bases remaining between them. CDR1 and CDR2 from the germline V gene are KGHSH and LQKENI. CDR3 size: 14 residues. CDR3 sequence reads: CASGHSSNQETQYF. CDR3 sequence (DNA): TGTGCCAGCGGACATAGCAGCAACCAAGAGACCCAGTACTTC.

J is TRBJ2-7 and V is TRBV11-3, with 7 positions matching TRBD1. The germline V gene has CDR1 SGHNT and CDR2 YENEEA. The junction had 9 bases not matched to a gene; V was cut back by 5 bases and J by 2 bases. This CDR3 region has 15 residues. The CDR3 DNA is TGTGCCAGCAGCCCCTCCGGGACAGCCACCTACGAGCAGTACTTC. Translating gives CASSPSGTATYEQYF.